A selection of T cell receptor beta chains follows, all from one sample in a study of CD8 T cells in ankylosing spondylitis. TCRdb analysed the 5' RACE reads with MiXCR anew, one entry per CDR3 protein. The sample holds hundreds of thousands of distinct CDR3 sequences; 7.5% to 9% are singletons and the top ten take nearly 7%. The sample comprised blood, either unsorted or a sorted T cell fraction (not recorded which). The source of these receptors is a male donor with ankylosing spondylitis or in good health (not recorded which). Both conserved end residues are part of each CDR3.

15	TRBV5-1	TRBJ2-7	CASSITWDSAYEQYF
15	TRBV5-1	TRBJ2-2	CASSSAFQGSGELFF
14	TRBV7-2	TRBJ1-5	CASSLGGWDQPQHF
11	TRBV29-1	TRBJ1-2	CSVPGVEGYTF
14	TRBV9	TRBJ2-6	CASSSNWGANVLTF
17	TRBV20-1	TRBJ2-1	CSARDLILAGVGNEQFF
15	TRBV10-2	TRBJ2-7	CASSEGLAGVHEQYF
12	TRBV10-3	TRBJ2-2	CAISTGTGELFF
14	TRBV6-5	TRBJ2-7	CASSYSPGPYEQYF
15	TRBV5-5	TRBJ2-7	CASSGGQGVGYEQYF
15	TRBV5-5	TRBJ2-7	CASSHASGAPYEQYF
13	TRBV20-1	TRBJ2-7	CSATDPSASKQYF
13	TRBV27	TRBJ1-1	CASSLSVGGEAFF
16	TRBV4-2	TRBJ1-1	CASSLLLTGASTEAFF
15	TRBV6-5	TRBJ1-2	CASSYSTGQGYGYTF
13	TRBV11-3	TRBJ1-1	CASSRNRETEAFF
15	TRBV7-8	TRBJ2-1	CASSFDPSGTNEQFF
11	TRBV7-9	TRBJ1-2	CAGSAMSGYTF
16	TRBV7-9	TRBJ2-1	CASSPYSGSSYNEQFF
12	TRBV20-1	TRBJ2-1	CSATGTSNEQFF
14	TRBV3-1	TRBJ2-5	CASSHHNSEKTQYF
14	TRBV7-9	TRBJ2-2	CASSFRQNTGELFF
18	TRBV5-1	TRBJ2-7	CASSLARGGGPSSYEQYF
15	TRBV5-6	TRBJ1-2	CASSPGPGPDYGYTF
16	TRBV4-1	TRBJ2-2	CASSPMTGRNTGELFF
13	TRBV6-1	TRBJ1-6	CASSKTHNSPLHF
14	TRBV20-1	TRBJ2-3	CSAGRQGGTDTQYF
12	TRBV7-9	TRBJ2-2	CASSLVPGELFF
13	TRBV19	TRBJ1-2	CASSTRTFYGYTF
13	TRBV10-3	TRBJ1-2	CAISEQGVYGYTF
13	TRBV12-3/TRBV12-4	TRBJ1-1	CASTQQQNTEAFF
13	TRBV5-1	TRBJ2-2	CASSLGNTGELFF
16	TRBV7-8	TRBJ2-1	CASSLAATNPYNEQFF
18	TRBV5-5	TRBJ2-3	CASSLAMGLAGGADTQYF
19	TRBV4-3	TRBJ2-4	CASSQGIVAGKGGKNIQYF
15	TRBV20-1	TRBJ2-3	CSAPKLATSTDTQYF
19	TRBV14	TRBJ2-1	CASSQEASGEYRSYNEQFF
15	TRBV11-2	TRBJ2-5	CASSPGTGRLETQYF
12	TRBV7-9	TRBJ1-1	CASSLSQGPAFF
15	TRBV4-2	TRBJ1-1	CASSQRDRGPSEAFF
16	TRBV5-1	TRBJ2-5	CASSLGPGQIQETQYF
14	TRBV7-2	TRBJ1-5	CASSFEAGLWPQHF
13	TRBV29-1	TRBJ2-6	CSAGTSGANVLTF
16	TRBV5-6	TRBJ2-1	CASSYPSGSSYNEQFF
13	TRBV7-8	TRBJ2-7	CASSRGGIYEQYF
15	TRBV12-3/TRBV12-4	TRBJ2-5	CASSLGTGGLETQYF
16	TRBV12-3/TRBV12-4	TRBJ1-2	CASRVRGGTRDYGYTF
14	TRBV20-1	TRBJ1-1	CSASAGAGDTEAFF
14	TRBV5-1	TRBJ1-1	CASSPEAMGAEAFF
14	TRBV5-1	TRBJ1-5	CASSPGHSNQPQHF